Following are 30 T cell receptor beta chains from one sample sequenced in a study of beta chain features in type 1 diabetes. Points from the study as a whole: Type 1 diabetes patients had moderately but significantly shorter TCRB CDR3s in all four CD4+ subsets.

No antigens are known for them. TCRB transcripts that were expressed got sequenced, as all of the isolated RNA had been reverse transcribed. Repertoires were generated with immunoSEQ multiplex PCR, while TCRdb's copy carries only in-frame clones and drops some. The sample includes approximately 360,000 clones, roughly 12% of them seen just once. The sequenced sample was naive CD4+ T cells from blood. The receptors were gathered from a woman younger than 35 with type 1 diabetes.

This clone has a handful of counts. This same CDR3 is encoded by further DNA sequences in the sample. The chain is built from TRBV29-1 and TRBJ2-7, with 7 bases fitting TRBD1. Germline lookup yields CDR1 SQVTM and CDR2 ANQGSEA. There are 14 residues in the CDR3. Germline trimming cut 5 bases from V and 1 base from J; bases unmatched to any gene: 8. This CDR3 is CSVTRQGRSYEQYF. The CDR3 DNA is TGCAGCGTTACGAGACAGGGACGTTCCTACGAGCAGTACTTC.

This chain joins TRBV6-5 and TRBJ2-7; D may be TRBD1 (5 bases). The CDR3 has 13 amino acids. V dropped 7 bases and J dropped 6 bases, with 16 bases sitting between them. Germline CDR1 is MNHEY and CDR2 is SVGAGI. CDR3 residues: CASNPRALGEQYF. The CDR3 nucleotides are TGTGCCAGCAATCCCAGGGCCCTAGGCGAGCAGTACTTC.

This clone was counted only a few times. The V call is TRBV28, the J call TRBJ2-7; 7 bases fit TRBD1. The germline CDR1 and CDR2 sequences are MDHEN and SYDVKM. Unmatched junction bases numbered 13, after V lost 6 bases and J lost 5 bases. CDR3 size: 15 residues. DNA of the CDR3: TGTGCCAGCAGCTACCAAAGGACAGGTTGGGACGAGCAGTACTTC. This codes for CASSYQRTGWDEQYF.

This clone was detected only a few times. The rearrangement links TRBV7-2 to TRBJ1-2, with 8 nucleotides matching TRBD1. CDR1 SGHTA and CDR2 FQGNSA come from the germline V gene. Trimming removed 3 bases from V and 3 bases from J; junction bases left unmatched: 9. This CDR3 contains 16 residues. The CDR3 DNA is TGTGCCAGCAGCTTTAGGGAGGACAGGGAAGACTATGGCTACACCTTC. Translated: CASSFREDREDYGYTF.

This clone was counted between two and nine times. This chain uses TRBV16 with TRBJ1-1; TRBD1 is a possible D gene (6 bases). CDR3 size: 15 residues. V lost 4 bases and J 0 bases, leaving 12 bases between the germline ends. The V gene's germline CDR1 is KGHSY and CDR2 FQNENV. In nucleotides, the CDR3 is TGTGCCAGCAGCCCCCGGGGGGCAGTGAACACTGAAGCTTTCTTT. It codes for CASSPRGAVNTEAFF.

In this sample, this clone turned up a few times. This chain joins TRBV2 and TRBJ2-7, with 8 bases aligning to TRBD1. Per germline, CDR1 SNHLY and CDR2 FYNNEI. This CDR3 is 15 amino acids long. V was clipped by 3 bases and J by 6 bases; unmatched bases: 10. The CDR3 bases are TGTGCCAGCAGTGACCAAGGACAGGGTCAAGGCGAGCAGTACTTC. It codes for CASSDQGQGQGEQYF.

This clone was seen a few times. CDR3 DNA: TGCGCCAGCAGCCCCAATGGAGGAGCATATGGCTACACCTTC. Translated, it gives CASSPNGGAYGYTF. This chain joins TRBV5-1 and TRBJ1-2; D is unclear. Trimming shortened V by 4 bases and J by 5 bases, and 15 bases separated the two germline ends. Germline V gene sequence: CDR1 SGHRS, CDR2 YFSETQ. The CDR3 is 14 amino acids.

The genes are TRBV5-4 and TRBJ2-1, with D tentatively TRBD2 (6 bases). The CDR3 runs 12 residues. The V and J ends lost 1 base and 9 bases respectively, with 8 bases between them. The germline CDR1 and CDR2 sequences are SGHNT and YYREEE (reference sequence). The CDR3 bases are TGTGCCAGCAGCTTGCGGGAGACTGAGCAGTTCTTC. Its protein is CASSLRETEQFF.

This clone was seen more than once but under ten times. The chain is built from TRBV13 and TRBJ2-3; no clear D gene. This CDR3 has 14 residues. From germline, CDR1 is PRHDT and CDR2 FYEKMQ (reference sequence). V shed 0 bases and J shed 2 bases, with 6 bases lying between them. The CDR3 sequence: CASSLGLATDTQYF. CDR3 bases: TGTGCCAGCAGCTTAGGCCTGGCCACAGATACGCAGTATTTT.

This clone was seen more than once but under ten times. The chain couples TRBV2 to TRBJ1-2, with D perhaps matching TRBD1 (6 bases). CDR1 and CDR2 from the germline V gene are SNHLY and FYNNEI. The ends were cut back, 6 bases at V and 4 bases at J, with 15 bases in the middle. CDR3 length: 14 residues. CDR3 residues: CASRETGWGYGYTF. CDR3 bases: TGTGCCAGCAGAGAGACAGGCTGGGGCTATGGCTACACCTTC.

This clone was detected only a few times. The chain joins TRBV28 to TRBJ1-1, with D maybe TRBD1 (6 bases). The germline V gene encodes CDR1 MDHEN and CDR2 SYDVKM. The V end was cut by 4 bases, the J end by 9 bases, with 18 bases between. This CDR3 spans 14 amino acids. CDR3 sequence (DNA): TGTGCCAGCAGTTACCGGGGGGCAGGGGTTCAAGCTTTCTTT. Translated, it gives CASSYRGAGVQAFF.

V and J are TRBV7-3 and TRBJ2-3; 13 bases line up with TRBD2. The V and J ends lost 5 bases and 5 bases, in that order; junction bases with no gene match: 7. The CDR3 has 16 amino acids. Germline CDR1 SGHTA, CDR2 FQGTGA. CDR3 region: CASSPRLAGGGDTQYF. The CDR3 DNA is TGTGCCAGCAGCCCCAGACTAGCGGGAGGTGGAGATACGCAGTATTTT. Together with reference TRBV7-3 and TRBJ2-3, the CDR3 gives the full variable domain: GAGVSQTPSNKVTEKGKYVELRCDPISGHTALYWYRQSLGQGPEFLIYFQGTGAADDSGLPNDRFFAVRPEGSVSTLKIQRTERGDSAVYLCASSPRLAGGGDTQYFGPGTRLTVL.

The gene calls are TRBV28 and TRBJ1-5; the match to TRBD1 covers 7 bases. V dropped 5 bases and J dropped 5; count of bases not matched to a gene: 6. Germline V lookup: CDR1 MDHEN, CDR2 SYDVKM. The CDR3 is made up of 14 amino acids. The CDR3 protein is CASSTGVSHQPQHF. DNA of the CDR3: TGTGCCAGCAGTACAGGGGTCTCTCATCAGCCCCAGCATTTT.

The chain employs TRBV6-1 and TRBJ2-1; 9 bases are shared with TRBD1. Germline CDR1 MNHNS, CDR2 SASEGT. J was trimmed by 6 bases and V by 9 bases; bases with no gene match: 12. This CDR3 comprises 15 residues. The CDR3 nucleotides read TGTGCCAGTTACTCCCCGGGACAGGGAACCAATGAGCAGTTCTTC. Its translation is CASYSPGQGTNEQFF.

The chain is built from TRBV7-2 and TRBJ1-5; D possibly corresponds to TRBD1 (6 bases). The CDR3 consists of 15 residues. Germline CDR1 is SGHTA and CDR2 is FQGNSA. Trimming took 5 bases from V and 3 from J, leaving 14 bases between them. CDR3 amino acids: CASSTQDSPNQPQHF. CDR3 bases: TGTGCCAGCAGCACTCAGGACAGCCCCAATCAGCCCCAGCATTTT.

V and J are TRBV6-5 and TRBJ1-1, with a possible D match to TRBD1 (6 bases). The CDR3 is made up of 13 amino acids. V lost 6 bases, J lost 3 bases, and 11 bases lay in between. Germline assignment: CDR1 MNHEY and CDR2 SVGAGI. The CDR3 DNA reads TGTGCCAGCAGCCTCGGACAGTACACTGAAGCTTTCTTT. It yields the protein CASSLGQYTEAFF.

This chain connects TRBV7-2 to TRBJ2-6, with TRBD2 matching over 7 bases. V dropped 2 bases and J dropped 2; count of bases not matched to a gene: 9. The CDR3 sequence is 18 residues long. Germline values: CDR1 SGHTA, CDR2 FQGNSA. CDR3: CASSLNWIGTTGANVLTF. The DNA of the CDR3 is TGTGCCAGCAGCTTAAATTGGATAGGGACTACTGGGGCCAACGTCCTGACTTTC.

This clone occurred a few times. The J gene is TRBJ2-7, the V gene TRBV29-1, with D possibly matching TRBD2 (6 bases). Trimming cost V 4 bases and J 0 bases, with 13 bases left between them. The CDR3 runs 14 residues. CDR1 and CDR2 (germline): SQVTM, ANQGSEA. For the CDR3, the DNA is TGCAGCGTTGGCTTTGCGGGGACCTCCTACGAGCAGTACTTC. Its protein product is CSVGFAGTSYEQYF.

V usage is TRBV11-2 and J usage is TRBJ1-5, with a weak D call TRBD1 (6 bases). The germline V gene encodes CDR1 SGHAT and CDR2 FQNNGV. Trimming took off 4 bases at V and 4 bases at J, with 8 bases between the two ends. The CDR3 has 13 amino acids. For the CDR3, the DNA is TGTGCCAGCAGCTACGACAGGAATCAGCCCCAGCATTTT. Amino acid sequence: CASSYDRNQPQHF. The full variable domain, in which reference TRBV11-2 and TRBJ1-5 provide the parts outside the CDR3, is EAGVAQSPRYKIIEKRQSVAFWCNPISGHATLYWYQQILGQGPKLLIQFQNNGVVDDSQLPKDRFSAERLKGVDSTLKIQPAKLEDSAVYLCASSYDRNQPQHFGDGTRLSIL.

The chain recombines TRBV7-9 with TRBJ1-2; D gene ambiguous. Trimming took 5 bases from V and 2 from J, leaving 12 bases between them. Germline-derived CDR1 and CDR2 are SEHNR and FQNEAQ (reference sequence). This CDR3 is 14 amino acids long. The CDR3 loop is CASSGRQRNYGYTF. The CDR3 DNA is TGTGCCAGCAGCGGTAGGCAGAGGAACTATGGCTACACCTTC.

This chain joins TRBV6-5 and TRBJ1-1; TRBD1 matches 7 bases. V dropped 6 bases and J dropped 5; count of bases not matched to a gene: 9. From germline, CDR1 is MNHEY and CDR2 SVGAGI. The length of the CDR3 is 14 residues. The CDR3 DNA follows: TGTGCCAGCAGCCGACAGGGTAAGGATACTGAAGCTTTCTTT. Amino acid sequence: CASSRQGKDTEAFF.

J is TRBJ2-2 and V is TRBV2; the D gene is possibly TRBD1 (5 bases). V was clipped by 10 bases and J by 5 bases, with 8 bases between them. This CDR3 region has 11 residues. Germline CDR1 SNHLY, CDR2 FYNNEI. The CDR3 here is CATRQTGELFF. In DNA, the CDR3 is TGTGCCACCCGACAGACCGGGGAGCTGTTTTTT.

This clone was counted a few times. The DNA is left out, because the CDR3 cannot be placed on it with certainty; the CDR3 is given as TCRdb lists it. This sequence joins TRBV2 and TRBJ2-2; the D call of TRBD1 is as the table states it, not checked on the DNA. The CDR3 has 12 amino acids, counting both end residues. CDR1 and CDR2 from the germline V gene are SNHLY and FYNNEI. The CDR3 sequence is CASSQYVGELFF.

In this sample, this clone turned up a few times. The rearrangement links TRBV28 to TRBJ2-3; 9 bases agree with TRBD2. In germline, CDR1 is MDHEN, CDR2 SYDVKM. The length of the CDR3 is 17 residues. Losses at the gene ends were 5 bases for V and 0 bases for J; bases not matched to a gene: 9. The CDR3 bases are TGTGCCAGCAGTCTCCTAAGACTAGCGGATAGCACAGATACGCAGTATTTT. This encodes CASSLLRLADSTDTQYF.

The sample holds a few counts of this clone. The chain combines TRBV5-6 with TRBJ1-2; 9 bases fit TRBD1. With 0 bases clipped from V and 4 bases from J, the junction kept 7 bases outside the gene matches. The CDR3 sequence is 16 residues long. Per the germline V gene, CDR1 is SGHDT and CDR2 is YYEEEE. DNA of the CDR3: TGTGCCAGCAGCTTGGGTTGGGACAGGGAACGCTATGGCTACACCTTC. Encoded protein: CASSLGWDRERYGYTF.

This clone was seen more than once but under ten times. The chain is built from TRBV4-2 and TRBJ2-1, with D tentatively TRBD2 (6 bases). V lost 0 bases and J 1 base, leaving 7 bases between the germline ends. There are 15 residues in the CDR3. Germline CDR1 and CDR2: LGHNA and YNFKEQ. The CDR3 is CASSQDAGSYNEQFF. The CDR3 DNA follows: TGTGCCAGCAGCCAAGACGCGGGATCCTACAATGAGCAGTTCTTC.

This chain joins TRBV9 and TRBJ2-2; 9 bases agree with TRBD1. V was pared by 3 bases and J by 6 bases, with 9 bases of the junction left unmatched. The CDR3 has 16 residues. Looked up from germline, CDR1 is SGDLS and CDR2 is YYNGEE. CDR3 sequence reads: CASSGTGTGWAGELFF. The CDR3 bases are TGTGCCAGCAGCGGAACTGGGACAGGGTGGGCCGGGGAGCTGTTTTTT.

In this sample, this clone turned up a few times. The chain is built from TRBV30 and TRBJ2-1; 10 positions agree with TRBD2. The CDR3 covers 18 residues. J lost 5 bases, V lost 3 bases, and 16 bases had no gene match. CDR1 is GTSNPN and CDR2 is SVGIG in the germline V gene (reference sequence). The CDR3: CAWSLAPILAGDDNEQFF. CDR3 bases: TGTGCCTGGAGCCTAGCCCCCATCCTAGCGGGAGACGACAATGAGCAGTTCTTC.

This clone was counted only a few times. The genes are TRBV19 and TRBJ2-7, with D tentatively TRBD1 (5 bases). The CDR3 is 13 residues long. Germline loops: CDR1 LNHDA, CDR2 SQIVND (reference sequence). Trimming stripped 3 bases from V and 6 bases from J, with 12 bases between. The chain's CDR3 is CASSMGRQGEQYF. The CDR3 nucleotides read TGTGCCAGTAGTATGGGTCGGCAGGGCGAGCAGTACTTC. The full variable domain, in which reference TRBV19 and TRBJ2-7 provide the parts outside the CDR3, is DGGITQSPKYLFRKEGQNVTLSCEQNLNHDAMYWYRQDPGQGLRLIYYSQIVNDFQKGDIAEGYSVSREKKESFPLTVTSAQKNPTAFYLCASSMGRQGEQYFGPGTRLTVT.

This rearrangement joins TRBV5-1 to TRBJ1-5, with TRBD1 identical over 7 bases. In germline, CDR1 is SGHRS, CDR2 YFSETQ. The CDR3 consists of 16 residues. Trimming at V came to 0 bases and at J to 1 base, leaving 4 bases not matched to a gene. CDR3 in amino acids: CASSLGTGLSNQPQHF. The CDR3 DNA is TGCGCCAGCAGCTTGGGGACAGGATTAAGCAATCAGCCCCAGCATTTT.